The 26 T cell receptor beta chains in this list originate from one sample, sequenced in a study of shared clonotypes between healthy human individuals (dated by TCRdb to 2020 to 2022). Libraries were made using the immunoSEQ multiplex PCR assay. The immuneACCESS repertoire file appears here via TCRdb, limited to in-frame rearrangements. These files lack a portion of the clones; in checked studies, under half of the deficit traces to unresolved V genes, and the cause of the others is not known. A total of approximately 2.1 million clones appear in this sample, approximately 95% of them only once. About 0.39% of the sample is in the top ten clones. Sequencing input: naive CD4+ T cells from PBMCs. In the paper's terms, the cell subset or site label means: CD45RA+ positively selected. The receptors come from a man aged 18 to 35 in good health. Some clones in this sample may be carry-over from other donors' samples.

With respect to this clone: This specimen includes other DNA sequences encoding the same CDR3. The chain employs TRBV5-4 and TRBJ2-3; D uncertain. This CDR3 contains 13 residues. Germline CDR1 is SGHNT and CDR2 is YYREEE (reference sequence). Trimming stripped 3 bases from V and 4 bases from J, with 9 bases between. DNA for the CDR3: TGTGCCAGCAGCTGGAGAGGCGCAGATACGCAGTATTTT. It specifies CASSWRGADTQYF.

The chain has TRBV4-2 and TRBJ1-2; D remains unclear. CDR1 is LGHNA and CDR2 is YNFKEQ in the germline V gene. This CDR3 is built from 14 residues. Trimming took off 0 bases at V and 6 bases at J, with 11 bases between the two ends. The CDR3 is CASSQDWGEDGYTF. The DNA for the CDR3 is TGTGCCAGCAGCCAAGATTGGGGTGAGGATGGCTACACCTTC.

The V call is TRBV20-1, the J call TRBJ1-2; tentative D call: TRBD1 (5 bases). V lost 1 base and J 7 bases, leaving 7 bases between the germline ends. There are 11 residues in the CDR3. The germline gives CDR1 DFQATT, CDR2 SNEGSKA (reference sequence). As DNA, the CDR3 is TGCAGTGCTAGAGCAGGGTCTGGCTACACCTTC. Its protein product is CSARAGSGYTF.

In DNA, the CDR3 is TGTGCCAGCAGTTACAGGTCCATGAACACTGAAGCTTTCTTT. Amino acid sequence: CASSYRSMNTEAFF. The V gene is TRBV2, the J gene TRBJ1-1; D perhaps matches TRBD1 (5 bases). Trimming removed 5 bases from V and 0 bases from J, with 10 bases in between. There are 14 residues in the CDR3. The germline CDR1 and CDR2 sequences are SNHLY and FYNNEI.

This clone was detected only once. Distinct nucleotide sequences in the sample also encode this CDR3. The J gene is TRBJ2-1, the V gene TRBV5-1, with no clear D. Germline values: CDR1 SGHRS, CDR2 YFSETQ. This CDR3 contains 13 residues. V gave up 4 bases and J gave up 4 bases, with 9 bases separating them. CDR3 nucleotide sequence: TGCGCCAGCAGCCTATCCGGGTACAATGAGCAGTTCTTC. It is translated as CASSLSGYNEQFF. Full variable domain (outside the CDR3, taken from reference TRBV5-1 and TRBJ2-1): KAGVTQTPRYLIKTRGQQVTLSCSPISGHRSVSWYQQTPGQGLQFLFEYFSETQRNKGNFPGRFSGRQFSNSRSEMNVSTLELGDSALYLCASSLSGYNEQFFGPGTRLTVL.

CDR3 DNA: TGCGCCAGCAGCCCGAGGGGGGGCGGACCCGGCTCCTACGAGCAGTACTTC. Translated: CASSPRGGGPGSYEQYF. The J gene is TRBJ2-7, the V gene TRBV5-1; perhaps TRBD2 as D (7 bases). The CDR3 is made up of 17 amino acids. Germline loops: CDR1 SGHRS, CDR2 YFSETQ. Trimming shortened V by 4 bases and J by 0 bases, and 20 bases separated the two germline ends.

V gene TRBV7-2 combines with J gene TRBJ1-3, with D possibly matching TRBD1 (6 bases). Germline values: CDR1 SGHTA, CDR2 FQGNSA. Trimming cost V 1 base and J 0 bases, with 10 bases left between them. This CDR3 is 16 amino acids long. In nucleotides, the CDR3 is TGTGCCAGCAGCTTAGGGGGGGCGCTCTCTGGAAACACCATATATTTT. As protein: CASSLGGALSGNTIYF.

The chain recombines TRBV7-3 with TRBJ2-1; TRBD2 aligns across 8 bases. Germline-derived CDR1 and CDR2 are SGHTA and FQGTGA. The CDR3 spans 14 residues. V was pared by 5 bases and J by 8 bases, with 8 bases of the junction left unmatched. The CDR3 is CASSLGTRGDEQFF. The CDR3 DNA reads as TGTGCCAGCAGCCTCGGGACTAGGGGCGATGAGCAGTTCTTC.

The chain recombines TRBV5-6 with TRBJ1-2; no clear D gene. This CDR3 is 17 amino acids long. V was pared by 4 bases and J by 0 bases, with 19 bases between. CDR1 is SGHDT, CDR2 YYEEEE, per germline. DNA for the CDR3: TGTGCCAGCAGCCAGATCCACAAGGGTCTAGCTAACTATGGCTACACCTTC. Its translation is CASSQIHKGLANYGYTF.

The rearrangement links TRBV5-1 to TRBJ2-2; the D gene is possibly TRBD1 (6 bases). Germline V CDR1 and CDR2: SGHRS, YFSETQ. With 0 bases removed from V and 5 bases from J, the gap between germline ends came to 8 bases. The CDR3 spans 14 residues. CDR3 region: CASSLERGTGELFF. The CDR3 nucleotides are TGCGCCAGCAGCTTGGAAAGGGGGACCGGGGAGCTGTTTTTT.

The chain recombines TRBV14 with TRBJ2-2, with 14 positions matching TRBD2. V lost 4 bases, J lost 6 bases, and 1 base stayed unmatched. Per germline, CDR1 SGHDN and CDR2 FVKESK. This CDR3 has 15 residues. The CDR3 sequence is CASSLGLAGAGELFF. In DNA, the CDR3 is TGTGCCAGCAGCCTGGGACTAGCGGGGGCCGGGGAGCTGTTTTTT.

V and J are TRBV5-1 and TRBJ2-1; D remains unclear. This CDR3 spans 14 amino acids. The V end lost 0 bases, the J end lost 12 bases, and 16 bases lay between the germline ends. In germline, CDR1 is SGHRS, CDR2 YFSETQ. CDR3 sequence (DNA): TGCGCCAGCAGCTTGGGCTGGAGAATGAGTTGGCAGTTCTTC. This gives the protein CASSLGWRMSWQFF.

A word on this clone: Other DNA variants within this sample encode the same CDR3. V usage is TRBV28 and J usage is TRBJ2-1; 8 bases map to TRBD2. Germline-derived CDR1 and CDR2 are MDHEN and SYDVKM. The CDR3 is made up of 16 amino acids. J gave up 0 bases and V 4 bases, and 5 bases lay outside the gene matches. CDR3 in amino acids: CASSSPSGSSYNEQFF. The CDR3 region has the DNA TGTGCCAGCAGTTCACCAAGCGGGAGCTCCTACAATGAGCAGTTCTTC.

The genes are TRBV29-1 and TRBJ2-2; 7 bases fit TRBD1. CDR1 is SQVTM, CDR2 ANQGSEA, per germline. This CDR3 region has 15 residues. Trimming took 5 bases from V and 2 from J; bases not matched to a gene: 8. CDR3 sequence (DNA): TGCAGCGTTAAGAACAGGGGCACAAACACCGGGGAGCTGTTTTTT. Translation: CSVKNRGTNTGELFF.

In nucleotides, the CDR3 is TGTGCCAGCCTAATCGGACTAGCGGGAGGGTACAATGAGCAGTTCTTC. Protein product: CASLIGLAGGYNEQFF. This chain links TRBV2 with TRBJ2-1, with TRBD2 identical over 15 bases. The germline V gene encodes CDR1 SNHLY and CDR2 FYNNEI. V was pared by 8 bases and J by 4 bases, with 6 bases of the junction left unmatched. The CDR3 is 16 residues long.

The chain couples TRBV19 to TRBJ1-4; D remains ambiguous. The CDR3 runs to 15 residues. Per the germline V gene, CDR1 is LNHDA and CDR2 is SQIVND (reference sequence). V lost 6 bases and J lost 8, with 19 bases in between. Written as DNA, the CDR3 is TGTGCCAGTAGCCCCGGGCCATCTTTAAGGGAAAAACTGTTTTTT. This codes for CASSPGPSLREKLFF.

V gene TRBV5-8 combines with J gene TRBJ1-5; a possible D gene is TRBD1 (5 bases). Germline CDR1 SGHTS, CDR2 YDEGEE. V gave up 0 bases and J gave up 7 bases, with 20 bases separating them. CDR3 length equals 17 residues. The CDR3 nucleotides are TGTGCCAGCAGCTTGGGGGGATTACGAGGGGTATGGCAGCCCCAGCATTTT. Translation gives CASSLGGLRGVWQPQHF.

This sequence joins TRBV5-1 and TRBJ2-3, with 10 bases aligning to TRBD2. Germline trimming cut 4 bases from V and 0 bases from J; bases unmatched to any gene: 11. CDR3 size: 18 residues. CDR1 is SGHRS and CDR2 is YFSETQ in the germline V gene. The CDR3, as DNA: TGCGCCAGCAGCGGCGGACTAGCGGATAAGACTAGCACAGATACGCAGTATTTT. Translated: CASSGGLADKTSTDTQYF.

This chain connects TRBV5-4 to TRBJ2-3, with 12 nucleotides matching TRBD2. The germline CDR1 and CDR2 sequences are SGHNT and YYREEE (reference sequence). Trimming took 4 bases from V and 2 from J; bases not matched to a gene: 8. This CDR3 has 17 residues. Here the CDR3 DNA reads TGTGCCAGCAGCGGTGCGGGGACTAGCGGGTACACAGATACGCAGTATTTT. This codes for CASSGAGTSGYTDTQYF.

This sequence joins TRBV28 and TRBJ2-6; no firm D call. Trimming shortened V by 11 bases and J by 0 bases, and 8 bases separated the two germline ends. CDR1 and CDR2 (germline): MDHEN, SYDVKM. The CDR3 covers 13 residues. The DNA for the CDR3 is TGTGCCGGCGGAGTCTCTGGGGCCAACGTCCTGACTTTC. Encoded protein: CAGGVSGANVLTF. The whole variable domain, filled in from reference TRBV28 and TRBJ2-6, reads DVKVTQSSRYLVKRTGEKVFLECVQDMDHENMFWYRQDPGLGLRLIYFSYDVKMKEKGDIPEGYSVSREKKERFSLILESASTNQTSMYLCAGGVSGANVLTFGAGSRLTVL.

V is TRBV5-4 and J is TRBJ1-3; D remains ambiguous. Trimming pared 4 bases from V and 5 bases from J, leaving 16 bases between. The CDR3 is 15 residues long. Germline V gene sequence: CDR1 SGHNT, CDR2 YYREEE (reference sequence). In nucleotides, the CDR3 is TGTGCCAGCAGCCCCGGAGGCCTCGCTAGAAACACCATATATTTT. Translation gives CASSPGGLARNTIYF.

CDR3 sequence: CASTPRGVGANVLTF. CDR3 in DNA: TGTGCCAGCACCCCCCGGGGGGTGGGGGCCAACGTCCTGACTTTC. V usage is TRBV6-1 and J usage is TRBJ2-6; 7 positions agree with TRBD2. V trimming: 7 bases; J trimming: 4 bases; junction bases outside the gene matches: 7. The CDR3 runs to 15 residues. Germline loops: CDR1 MNHNS, CDR2 SASEGT.

This chain joins TRBV18 and TRBJ1-2; no firm D call. V was clipped by 10 bases and J by 1 base, with 7 bases between them. There are 11 residues in the CDR3. The germline V gene encodes CDR1 KGHSH and CDR2 LQKENI. The CDR3 sequence: CATSFNYGYTF. CDR3 DNA: TGTGCCACCTCGTTTAACTATGGCTACACCTTC.

The CDR3 here is CASGRGGAQYF. DNA for the CDR3: TGTGCCAGCGGGCGGGGAGGGGCGCAGTATTTT. The chain links TRBV7-2 to TRBJ2-3, with 7 bases lining up with TRBD2. The CDR3 runs to 11 residues. V lost 8 bases to trimming and J lost 10 bases; unmatched junction nucleotides: 6. Germline V gene sequence: CDR1 SGHTA, CDR2 FQGNSA.

The chain joins TRBV5-6 to TRBJ2-3; D remains ambiguous. The V end was cut by 5 bases, the J end by 5 bases, with 21 bases between. The V gene's germline CDR1 is SGHDT and CDR2 YYEEEE. The CDR3 has 16 residues. The CDR3 sequence: CASRRRVIIKGDTQYF. The CDR3 DNA reads as TGTGCCAGCAGGAGACGGGTCATCATCAAGGGAGATACGCAGTATTTT.

The genes are TRBV30 and TRBJ2-7; TRBD2 matches 10 bases. CDR3 length: 14 amino acids. The trim removed 6 bases at V and 3 bases at J, leaving 8 bases unmatched. From germline, CDR1 is GTSNPN and CDR2 SVGIG (reference sequence). Here the CDR3 reads CACASSGSLYEQYF. CDR3 coding DNA: TGTGCCTGCGCATCTAGCGGGAGTCTCTACGAGCAGTACTTC.